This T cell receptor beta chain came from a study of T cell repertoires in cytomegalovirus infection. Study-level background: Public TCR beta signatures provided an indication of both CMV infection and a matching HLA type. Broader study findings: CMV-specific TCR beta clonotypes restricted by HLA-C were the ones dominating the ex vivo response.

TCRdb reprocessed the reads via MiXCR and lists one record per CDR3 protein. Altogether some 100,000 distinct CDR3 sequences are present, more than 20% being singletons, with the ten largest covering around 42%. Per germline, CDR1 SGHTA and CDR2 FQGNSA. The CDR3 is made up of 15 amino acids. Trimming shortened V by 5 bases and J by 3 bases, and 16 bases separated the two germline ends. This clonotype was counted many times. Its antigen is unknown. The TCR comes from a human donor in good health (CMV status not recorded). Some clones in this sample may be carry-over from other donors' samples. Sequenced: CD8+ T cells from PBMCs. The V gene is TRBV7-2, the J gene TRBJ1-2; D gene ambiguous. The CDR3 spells CASSLGRTRDYGYTF. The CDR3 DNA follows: TGTGCCAGCAGCCTAGGCCGGACGAGGGACTATGGCTACACCTTC.